This T cell receptor (beta chain) appears in the sequencing data of a study of cytomegalovirus exposure and HLA in healthy donors. The primer mix had 60 Vbeta and 13 Jbeta primers. Here immunoSEQ multiplex PCR was the method, and the copy in TCRdb shows in-frame clones only, minus some. Here the sample spans around 140,000 clones, 82% being singletons. Comments on this clone: Antigen unknown.

Study-level points and caveats: The presence/absence work took it that sequencing depth was about the same across donors. Per published accounts, TCR beta sequences correctly predicted the HLA-A and HLA-B alleles of most subjects. A later analysis showed that HLA-associated TCR beta chains had undergone more clonal expansion than equally common others. Altogether, 164 TCR beta chains were recorded as cytomegalovirus-associated.

CDR1 KGHSH and CDR2 LQKENI come from the germline V gene. This CDR3 is 15 amino acids long. Trimming cost V 5 bases and J 4 bases, with 17 bases left between them. Sequencing was carried out using PBMCs. This chain connects TRBV18 to TRBJ1-2; maybe TRBD1 (6 bases). This clonotype was obtained from a male donor in good health and CMV-seronegative. The DNA for the CDR3 is TGTGCCAGCTCAACAGGGCAGGGCGGGAGCTATGGCTACACCTTC. Amino acid sequence: CASSTGQGGSYGYTF.